This TCR beta chain is from a study of blood T cell repertoires in COVID-19. Study at large: There were acute and convalescent COVID-19 samples, and they came from the United States, Italy and Spain. PBMCs, B-cell-depleted T cells, or T cells were the source of the cDNA or gDNA that made up the material.

V was trimmed by 3 bases and J by 13 bases, leaving 18 bases between them. Germline V gene lookup returns CDR1 KGHSY and CDR2 FQNENV. This CDR3 has 13 residues. This clone came up a few times. Authors' analysis steps: Amplifying reference gene primers gave estimates of nucleated cell counts. Sequencing was performed with immunoSEQ multiplex PCR; in TCRdb, only in-frame clones are kept and a portion is missing. V, J and clone size are those of that table, while D and trimming were read from the DNA. The sample records tens of thousands of clones, about 85% being singletons. Sequences were obtained from peripheral blood. The source is a man in his sixties with acute or convalescent COVID-19. The chain couples TRBV16 to TRBJ1-2, with a tentative D call TRBD1 (5 bases). CDR3 sequence reads: CASSQLDTSPLTF. For the CDR3, the DNA is TGTGCCAGCAGCCAGCTGGACACTTCCCCTCTCACCTTC.